The 23 T cell receptor beta chains reported below all come from one sample, sequenced in a study of cytomegalovirus exposure and HLA in healthy donors. A multiplex PCR was run with 60 Vbeta primers and 13 Jbeta primers. The assay was immunoSEQ multiplex PCR, and TCRdb's table has in-frame clones only and misses some. The sample yields about 75,000 clones, about four fifths seen once. Sequencing used PBMCs. The receptors were sampled from a man between 18 and 29 years old in good health and CMV-seronegative.

The chain couples TRBV28 to TRBJ2-3; D possibly corresponds to TRBD1 (6 bases). The V end lost 4 bases, the J end lost 2 bases, and 16 bases lay between the germline ends. Germline CDR1 is MDHEN and CDR2 is SYDVKM. This CDR3 comprises 16 residues. The CDR3 DNA follows: TGTGCCAGCAGTTCCGGAACAGGGCGCTACACAGATACGCAGTATTTT. Amino acid sequence: CASSSGTGRYTDTQYF.

The chain couples TRBV7-2 to TRBJ2-7; D gene ambiguous. Trimming removed 1 base from V and 3 bases from J, with 7 bases in between. The CDR3 loop spans 13 amino acids. Per germline, CDR1 SGHTA and CDR2 FQGNSA. CDR3 residues: CASSLEGGYEQYF. CDR3 DNA sequence: TGTGCCAGCAGCTTAGAAGGCGGCTACGAGCAGTACTTC.

The V call is TRBV6-4, the J call TRBJ1-1; TRBD1 is a possible D gene (5 bases). V was cut by 6 bases and J by 2 bases, with 13 bases left in between. Germline V gene lookup returns CDR1 MRHNA and CDR2 SNTAGT. CDR3 length equals 14 residues. The CDR3 sequence is CASRSGGDNTEAFF. DNA of the CDR3: TGTGCCAGCAGATCGGGAGGGGATAACACTGAAGCTTTCTTT.

J is TRBJ2-7 and V is TRBV29-1; D is possibly TRBD1 (5 bases). The V end lost 4 bases, the J end lost 5 bases, and 21 bases lay between the germline ends. The CDR3 length is 15 residues. Germline CDR1 and CDR2: SQVTM and ANQGSEA. Written as DNA, the CDR3 is TGCAGCGTTGCCCAGGGATTTTTAGGCATGGACGAGCAGTACTTC. This sequence encodes CSVAQGFLGMDEQYF.

CDR3 sequence (DNA): TGCGCCAGCAGCCGACCCGCGCGGCTGGGTAGGATCCCCTATAATTCACCCCTCCACTTT. Amino acids: CASSRPARLGRIPYNSPLHF. The chain couples TRBV4-1 to TRBJ1-6; no definite D call. Trimming left V 4 bases short and J 2 bases short, with 24 bases between. CDR1 is MGHRA and CDR2 is YSYEKL in the germline V gene. There are 20 residues in the CDR3.

This chain joins TRBV5-6 and TRBJ2-6; D may be TRBD1 (5 bases). V was shortened by 4 bases and J by 0 bases, with 17 bases between the two germline ends. This CDR3 spans 18 amino acids. CDR1 and CDR2 from the germline V gene are SGHDT and YYEEEE. The CDR3 nucleotides read TGTGCCAGCAGCGGGTGGGGCAGACCAACCTCTGGGGCCAACGTCCTGACTTTC. Translating gives CASSGWGRPTSGANVLTF.

This clone occurred a few times. This rearrangement joins TRBV4-3 to TRBJ2-3; D possibly corresponds to TRBD1 (5 bases). V was shortened by 1 base and J by 3 bases, with 14 bases between the two germline ends. Germline loops: CDR1 LGHNA, CDR2 YSLEER. CDR3 length equals 16 residues. CDR3 nucleotide sequence: TGCGCCAGCAGCCAAGCCGCAGGGTCCCTTACAGATACGCAGTATTTT. Translating it yields CASSQAAGSLTDTQYF.

The rearrangement joins TRBV28 to TRBJ1-5; a possible D gene is TRBD1 (5 bases). The CDR3 runs 15 residues. V was pared by 7 bases and J by 5 bases, with 18 bases between. The germline V gene has CDR1 MDHEN and CDR2 SYDVKM. CDR3 amino acids: CASKPDRLPYQPQHF. CDR3 DNA: TGTGCCAGCAAACCCGACAGACTCCCATATCAGCCCCAGCATTTT.

The chain has TRBV4-2 and TRBJ2-1; 10 bases agree with TRBD2. After removal of 1 base from V and 2 bases from J, the junction contained 5 bases not matched to a gene. This CDR3 contains 17 residues. CDR1 is LGHNA and CDR2 is YNFKEQ in the germline V gene. CDR3 residues: CASSQGGAGGPYNEQFF. CDR3 bases: TGTGCCAGCAGCCAAGGGGGAGCGGGGGGGCCCTACAATGAGCAGTTCTTC.

The V gene is TRBV7-9, the J gene TRBJ2-4; 8 bases line up with TRBD2. CDR1 and CDR2 (germline): SEHNR, FQNEAQ (reference sequence). V gave up 3 bases and J gave up 1 base; unmatched junction bases: 8. There are 17 residues in the CDR3. The CDR3 here is CASSFPSGRGAKNIQYF. CDR3 DNA: TGTGCCAGCAGCTTCCCCAGCGGGAGAGGGGCCAAAAACATTCAGTACTTC.

This chain connects TRBV29-1 to TRBJ2-5; 7 nucleotides line up with TRBD2. The J call is doubtful: the DNA matches TRBJ2-7 better. The CDR3 consists of 12 residues. Looked up from germline, CDR1 is SQVTM and CDR2 is ANQGSEA. The CDR3 DNA reads as TGCAGCGTTGGTCCGGGAGGCTACGAGCAGTACTTC. Its protein is CSVGPGGYEQYF.

The chain employs TRBV4-3 and TRBJ1-2; D is ambiguous. The CDR3 totals 14 residues. Germline loops: CDR1 LGHNA, CDR2 YSLEER. Trimming left V 1 base short and J 3 bases short, with 9 bases between. The CDR3 region is CASSQGNSHYGYTF. In nucleotides, the CDR3 is TGCGCCAGCAGCCAAGGTAACAGCCACTATGGCTACACCTTC.

This rearrangement joins TRBV5-4 to TRBJ2-7, with 7 bases identical to TRBD2. The V segment lost 0 bases and the J segment 6 bases; nucleotides outside the gene matches: 3. CDR1 and CDR2 from the germline V gene are SGHNT and YYREEE (reference sequence). The CDR3 contains 13 residues. The CDR3 region is CASSLGWGGEQYF. CDR3 sequence (DNA): TGTGCCAGCAGCTTGGGGTGGGGGGGCGAGCAGTACTTC.

The chain employs TRBV2 and TRBJ1-1, with 8 nucleotides matching TRBD1. V shed 7 bases and J 4 bases; nucleotides not matched to a gene: 5. The CDR3 totals 13 residues. CDR1 is SNHLY and CDR2 is FYNNEI in the germline V gene. The CDR3 DNA is TGTGCCAGCACGGACAGGGCCGGCACTGAAGCTTTCTTT. Amino acids: CASTDRAGTEAFF.

The chain has TRBV7-9 and TRBJ2-5; 7 nucleotides agree with TRBD1. This CDR3 has 15 residues. Germline CDR1 reads SEHNR; CDR2 reads FQNEAQ (reference sequence). Trimming took 4 bases from V and 4 from J; bases not matched to a gene: 9. CDR3 coding DNA: TGTGCCAGCAGCTCTTACAGGGGTGGGCGAGAGACCCAGTACTTC. It translates to CASSSYRGGRETQYF.

Worth noting for this clone: The same CDR3 can be traced to other DNA sequences in this sample. The chain combines TRBV28 with TRBJ1-6; no clear D. Germline V gene lookup returns CDR1 MDHEN and CDR2 SYDVKM. The ends were cut back, 3 bases at V and 0 bases at J, with 3 bases in the middle. CDR3 length equals 14 residues. This CDR3 reads CASSLSSYNSPLHF. DNA of the CDR3: TGTGCCAGCAGTTTGAGCTCCTATAATTCACCCCTCCACTTT.

The rearrangement links TRBV30 to TRBJ2-3; 7 bases agree with TRBD1. The CDR3 is 13 residues long. V was clipped by 4 bases and J by 2 bases; unmatched bases: 3. The germline CDR1 and CDR2 sequences are GTSNPN and SVGIG (reference sequence). The CDR3 spells CAWTRGFTDTQYF. In DNA, the CDR3 is TGTGCCTGGACCAGGGGGTTCACAGATACGCAGTATTTT.

The CDR3 protein is CASSPDSGLAATDTQYF. The CDR3 coding sequence is TGCGCCAGCAGCCCAGACTCGGGACTAGCGGCCACAGATACGCAGTATTTT. The genes are TRBV4-3 and TRBJ2-3; 11 nucleotides agree with TRBD2. The CDR3 is 17 residues long. J lost 2 bases, V lost 4 bases, and 8 bases had no gene match. From germline, CDR1 is LGHNA and CDR2 YSLEER.

J is TRBJ2-3 and V is TRBV7-2; D not certain. CDR3 length: 12 amino acids. Germline V gives CDR1 SGHTA, CDR2 FQGNSA. Trimming left V 8 bases short and J 4 bases short, with 10 bases between. The DNA for the CDR3 is TGTGCCAGCCGCGGTTTTTCAGATACGCAGTATTTT. Its protein product is CASRGFSDTQYF.

The rearrangement uses TRBV7-9 and TRBJ2-1; TRBD2 matches at 7 bases. Trimming cost V 1 base and J 8 bases; bases outside gene matches: 5. Germline V lookup: CDR1 SEHNR, CDR2 FQNEAQ (reference sequence). The CDR3 runs to 14 residues. The CDR3 region is CASSLEGAGHEQFF. For the CDR3, the DNA is TGTGCCAGCAGCTTAGAGGGAGCGGGGCATGAGCAGTTCTTC.

This chain uses TRBV19 with TRBJ1-5; D is perhaps TRBD1 (5 bases). The V and J ends lost 3 bases and 3 bases respectively, with 9 bases between them. CDR3 size: 14 residues. Looked up from germline, CDR1 is LNHDA and CDR2 is SQIVND (reference sequence). In nucleotides, the CDR3 is TGTGCCAGTAGTATTTGGACAAACAATCAGCCCCAGCATTTT. This codes for CASSIWTNNQPQHF.

The rearrangement uses TRBV6-5 and TRBJ2-2, with D unresolved. Trimming removed 5 bases from V and 1 base from J, with 11 bases in between. The CDR3 runs to 15 residues. Germline V CDR1 and CDR2: MNHEY, SVGAGI. The CDR3 here is CASSLQTVNTGELFF. CDR3 nucleotides: TGTGCCAGCAGTCTTCAGACTGTGAACACCGGGGAGCTGTTTTTT.

This clone occurred a few times. The chain recombines TRBV7-9 with TRBJ1-2; no firm D call. CDR1 and CDR2 from the germline V gene are SEHNR and FQNEAQ (reference sequence). The CDR3 extends over 15 amino acids. V lost 3 bases to trimming and J lost 7 bases, with 18 bases between them. The CDR3 loop is CASSLDVLGSGGYTF. DNA for the CDR3: TGTGCCAGCAGCTTGGACGTTTTAGGCAGCGGTGGCTACACCTTC.